The subject of this entry is one T cell receptor beta chain. The target antigen is unknown. These data belong to a study of Ad26.COV2.S vaccination and SARS-CoV-2 variants. The V end was cut by 0 bases, the J end by 2 bases, with 14 bases between. The V gene's germline CDR1 is MDHEN and CDR2 SYDVKM. The CDR3 covers 17 residues. Noted treatment: around 19 received Ad26.COV2.S at low or high dose, single or two shots; 5 received placebo; per-sample allocation not given. Sampling was performed 63 days after the first vaccine or placebo injection. SARS-CoV-2 spike from the Wuhan strain was encoded by the vaccine, an Ad26 vector. The assay was immunoSEQ multiplex PCR, and TCRdb's table has in-frame clones only and misses some. The profile shows about 680,000 clones, more than 70% of them singletons. The study, taken as a whole, reports: Spike-specific TCR breadth in vaccine recipients exceeded that seen in placebo recipients. Similar non-spike TCR breadth was observed in recipients of vaccine and of placebo. Using TCR breadth and depth analyses may have led to underestimated total T cell responses.

The V and J genes are TRBV28 and TRBJ1-5; D call uncertain. The source was peripheral blood, collected in a trial of Ad26.COV2.S vaccine versus placebo. The TCR sequence derives from a person aged 18-65 years who received the Ad26.COV2.S COVID-19 vaccine or a placebo. The chain's CDR3 is CASSLWKGAGGNQPQHF. In DNA, the CDR3 is TGTGCCAGCAGTTTATGGAAGGGCGCGGGTGGCAATCAGCCCCAGCATTTT.